This TCR beta chain was recorded in a study of vaccination and CD4 T cells after COVID-19. Study as a whole: Controls used CEFX viral epitopes (positive), HIV-1 Nef peptides (negative), or no peptide.

Cultured CD4+ T cell DNA was sequenced using the Oncomine TCR Beta short-read assay. TCRdb processed the PCR reads anew with MiXCR; each CDR3 protein has one entry. Here the sample spans some 18,000 distinct CDR3 sequences, roughly 60% being singletons. In regard to this clonotype: What it recognizes is unknown.

Germline values: CDR1 SEHNR, CDR2 FQNEAQ (reference sequence). The CDR3 is 15 amino acids. The V and J ends lost 5 bases and 4 bases, in that order; junction bases with no gene match: 8. Treatment specified: approximately nine-day PBMC culture with coronavirus spike peptide pools or control peptides (ViraFEST assay). The input for sequencing was CD4+ T cells from blood, cultured in vitro, taken before SARS-CoV-2 vaccination. This chain joins TRBV7-9 and TRBJ1-1; TRBD1 aligns across 9 bases. The clonotype originates from a human donor who had recovered from COVID-19. The CDR3, as DNA: TGTGCCAGCAGCCCCGGACAGGGGATAGGCACTGAAGCTTTCTTT. Protein product: CASSPGQGIGTEAFF.